This T cell receptor (beta chain) stems from a study of T cells in Graves' hyperthyroidism and ophthalmopathy. CDR1 and CDR2 (germline): MNHEY, SMNVEV (reference sequence). CDR3 length: 14 residues. V shed 5 bases and J 4 bases; nucleotides not matched to a gene: 7. Those patients with uncontrolled infection, other autoimmune disease, pregnancy or lactation were excluded. The CDR3 regions of TCR beta were amplified from RNA transcripts. TCR CDR3 regions were first amplified by RT-PCR with HTBI primers. Via MiXCR, TCRdb re-called the multiplex PCR reads, giving one row per CDR3 protein. The sample lists 530,000 or so distinct CDR3 sequences, 17% seen once, with 15% to 20% in the top ten.

The J gene is TRBJ1-2, the V gene TRBV27; TRBD1 agrees at 7 bases. The origin of this receptor is a young woman with Graves' ophthalmopathy. Sequencing used blood. CDR3 in DNA: TGTGCCAGCAGTGAGACAGGGAGGCCCTATGGCTACACCTTC. It yields the protein CASSETGRPYGYTF.